What follows describes a single TCR beta chain. The data were taken from a study of blood T cell repertoires in COVID-19. Overall study context: Donors in the United States, Italy and Spain gave samples during acute or convalescent COVID-19.

The CDR3 is 15 amino acids. Germline V CDR1 and CDR2: LGHDT, YNNKEL (reference sequence). J gave up 5 bases and V 4 bases, and 8 bases lay outside the gene matches. The protocol was immunoSEQ multiplex PCR, while the TCRdb copy is restricted to in-frame clones and leaves out a portion. The sample consists of more than 60,000 clones, 89% of them appearing once. The chain couples TRBV3-1 (or the pseudogene TRBV3-2) to TRBJ1-1; 9 bases are shared with TRBD1. Source material: peripheral blood. This TCR derives from a woman aged 45-59 years with active COVID-19. The CDR3 DNA reads as TGTGCCAGCAGCCCTCCCGGGACAGGGAGGACTGAAGCTTTCTTT. Encoded protein: CASSPPGTGRTEAFF.